The 27 T cell receptor beta chains given below trace back to one sample, sequenced in a study of blood T cell repertoires in COVID-19. Profiling relied on immunoSEQ multiplex PCR, and the TCRdb table lists in-frame clones only, not all of them. Among hundreds of thousands of clones listed, roughly 90% were seen once. Sequencing was performed on peripheral blood. The origin of the receptors is a woman aged 70-85 years with COVID-19, enrolled during active disease.

The sample holds one count of this clone. The rearrangement joins TRBV4-1 to TRBJ2-1, with TRBD2 matching 8 bases. The V and J ends lost 2 bases and 9 bases, in that order; junction bases with no gene match: 12. CDR1 and CDR2 from the germline V gene are MGHRA and YSYEKL. The CDR3 contains 16 residues. The CDR3: CASSQSTSGLLSEQFF. Written as DNA, the CDR3 is TGCGCCAGCAGCCAATCCACTAGCGGACTTTTAAGTGAGCAGTTCTTC.

The chain is built from TRBV5-1 and TRBJ2-1; 10 bases align to TRBD2. The CDR3 is 15 amino acids. Germline V gene sequence: CDR1 SGHRS, CDR2 YFSETQ. Unmatched junction bases numbered 10, after V lost 4 bases and J lost 9 bases. The CDR3 region has the DNA TGCGCCAGCAGCGAACTAGCGGGGTCCCCCCGTGAGCAGTTCTTC. Translation gives CASSELAGSPREQFF.

The chain joins TRBV5-1 to TRBJ2-1; 9 bases map to TRBD2. Germline V gives CDR1 SGHRS, CDR2 YFSETQ. After removal of 1 base from V and 4 bases from J, the junction contained 6 bases not matched to a gene. This CDR3 comprises 16 residues. This chain's CDR3 is CASSLTAGGPYNEQFF. The CDR3 coding sequence is TGCGCCAGCAGCTTGACGGCGGGGGGGCCGTACAATGAGCAGTTCTTC.

The chain uses TRBV5-6 and TRBJ2-5, with 8 bases matching TRBD1. Trimming took 3 bases from V and 5 from J; bases not matched to a gene: 9. Per germline, CDR1 SGHDT and CDR2 YYEEEE. The CDR3 covers 15 residues. CDR3 sequence (DNA): TGTGCCAGCAGCTCTCAAACAGGGGGGCTGGAGACCCAGTACTTC. Residues: CASSSQTGGLETQYF.

The rearrangement uses TRBV19 and TRBJ1-1; D unresolved. With 5 bases removed from V and 0 bases from J, the gap between germline ends came to 10 bases. Per germline, CDR1 LNHDA and CDR2 SQIVND (reference sequence). The CDR3 runs 14 residues. Here the CDR3 DNA reads TGTGCCAGTAGTCCCAGTGTTCTGAACACTGAAGCTTTCTTT. Amino acids: CASSPSVLNTEAFF.

V usage is TRBV9 and J usage is TRBJ1-1; no firm D call. Germline lookup yields CDR1 SGDLS and CDR2 YYNGEE. Trimming shortened V by 4 bases and J by 0 bases, and 13 bases separated the two germline ends. The length of the CDR3 is 15 residues. The CDR3 nucleotides read TGTGCCAGCAGCCTAACAGATACAATGAACACTGAAGCTTTCTTT. It is translated as CASSLTDTMNTEAFF. Based on the CDR3 plus reference TRBV9 and TRBJ1-1, the full variable domain is DSGVTQTPKHLITATGQRVTLRCSPRSGDLSVYWYQQSLDQGLQFLIQYYNGEERAKGNILERFSAQQFPDLHSELNLSSLELGDSALYFCASSLTDTMNTEAFFGQGTRLTVV.

The chain is built from TRBV9 and TRBJ2-2; TRBD2 might be the D (7 bases). The CDR3 loop spans 16 amino acids. The germline V gene encodes CDR1 SGDLS and CDR2 YYNGEE. Trimming cost V 0 bases and J 3 bases, with 12 bases left between them. The CDR3 region has the DNA TGTGCCAGCAGCGTAGTAGGGGGGGCCTACACCGGGGAGCTGTTTTTT. Its translation: CASSVVGGAYTGELFF.

V usage is TRBV19 and J usage is TRBJ1-5; no clear D gene. The CDR3 sequence is 16 residues long. V was clipped by 4 bases and J by 0 bases, with 13 bases between them. Germline V lookup: CDR1 LNHDA, CDR2 SQIVND (reference sequence). The CDR3 sequence is CASSKGGLDSNQPQHF. CDR3 nucleotide sequence: TGTGCCAGTAGTAAGGGAGGGCTAGATAGCAATCAGCCCCAGCATTTT.

This clone was observed a few times. The chain joins TRBV2 to TRBJ1-6; D ambiguous. The germline V gene encodes CDR1 SNHLY and CDR2 FYNNEI. CDR3 length equals 14 residues. V shed 7 bases and J shed 9 bases, with 16 bases lying between them. The CDR3 DNA is TGTGCCAGCAAACCGGCGGACCGGGGTTCACCCCTCCACTTT. This translates into CASKPADRGSPLHF.

The CDR3 region has the DNA TGTGCCAGCAGTTCAAGCGGAGCTTGGAGTTTAAGCCACGAGCAGTACTTC. Translation: CASSSSGAWSLSHEQYF. This chain joins TRBV7-2 and TRBJ2-7; D is perhaps TRBD2 (5 bases). Trimming took 6 bases from V and 5 from J, leaving 26 bases between them. The V gene's germline CDR1 is SGHTA and CDR2 FQGNSA. The CDR3 runs 17 residues.

CDR3 in amino acids: CASGLQNRNYEQYF. The CDR3 bases are TGTGCTAGTGGTTTGCAGAACAGAAACTACGAGCAGTACTTC. The chain links TRBV12-5 to TRBJ2-7; no clear D. From germline, CDR1 is LGHNT and CDR2 FRNRAP. This CDR3 has 14 amino acids. V lost 2 bases to trimming and J lost 3 bases, with 11 bases between them.

The chain recombines TRBV15 with TRBJ2-7, with 9 bases aligning to TRBD2. V was pared by 1 base and J by 4 bases, with 2 bases of the junction left unmatched. The germline CDR1 and CDR2 sequences are LNHNV and YYDKDF (reference sequence). This CDR3 spans 14 amino acids. CDR3 in amino acids: CATSRVTSGYEQYF. In DNA, the CDR3 is TGTGCCACCAGCAGAGTTACTAGCGGGTACGAGCAGTACTTC.

The gene calls are TRBV19 and TRBJ2-5; TRBD1 matches 10 bases. J lost 5 bases, V lost 4 bases, and 7 bases had no gene match. CDR1 is LNHDA, CDR2 SQIVND, per germline (reference sequence). The CDR3 extends over 15 amino acids. The chain's CDR3 is CASSRTGTGDETQYF. The CDR3 nucleotides are TGTGCCAGTAGTAGGACCGGGACAGGGGATGAGACCCAGTACTTC.

J is TRBJ1-5 and V is TRBV29-1; TRBD1 might be the D (6 bases). The V gene's germline CDR1 is SQVTM and CDR2 ANQGSEA. The CDR3 spans 14 residues. The germline V and J ends were trimmed by 4 bases and 3 bases, with 13 bases remaining between them. The CDR3 region has the DNA TGCAGCGTTGTTTTGGACAGTAACAATCAGCCCCAGCATTTT. Translated, it gives CSVVLDSNNQPQHF.

The rearrangement uses TRBV5-1 and TRBJ2-2; 11 bases map to TRBD2. The CDR3 runs to 16 residues. Germline-derived CDR1 and CDR2 are SGHRS and YFSETQ. V shed 2 bases, J shed 3 bases, and the junction held 3 bases outside the gene matches. In DNA, the CDR3 is TGCGCCAGCAGCTTTACTAGCGGGGGTGACACCGGGGAGCTGTTTTTT. Protein product: CASSFTSGGDTGELFF.

The chain links TRBV9 to TRBJ2-7; 9 nucleotides match TRBD1. This CDR3 is 16 amino acids long. With V trimmed by 3 bases and J by 5 bases, 12 bases remained unmatched. Germline assignment: CDR1 SGDLS and CDR2 YYNGEE. This CDR3 reads CASSALPGQGVHEQYF. The CDR3 nucleotides are TGTGCCAGCAGCGCCCTACCGGGACAGGGAGTCCACGAGCAGTACTTC.

V usage is TRBV10-3 and J usage is TRBJ1-1, with 8 bases aligning to TRBD1. Germline V gene sequence: CDR1 ENHRY, CDR2 SYGVKD. This CDR3 is built from 18 residues. Trimming at V came to 0 bases and at J to 4 bases, leaving 13 bases not matched to a gene. The DNA of the CDR3 is TGTGCCATCAGTGAGTCGCTTGGGCAGGGGGCTAGTGCCACTGAAGCTTTCTTT. This encodes CAISESLGQGASATEAFF.

This clone appeared once. The V gene is TRBV5-1, the J gene TRBJ1-1; 7 bases match TRBD1. The germline CDR1 and CDR2 sequences are SGHRS and YFSETQ. Trimming at V came to 0 bases and at J to 5 bases, leaving 7 bases not matched to a gene. The CDR3 has 15 residues. CDR3 in DNA: TGCGCCAGCAGCTTGGACGGTTCAGGGGGGACTGAAGCTTTCTTT. Residues: CASSLDGSGGTEAFF. Looking up the rest from reference TRBV5-1 and TRBJ1-1 gives the full variable domain: KAGVTQTPRYLIKTRGQQVTLSCSPISGHRSVSWYQQTPGQGLQFLFEYFSETQRNKGNFPGRFSGRQFSNSRSEMNVSTLELGDSALYLCASSLDGSGGTEAFFGQGTRLTVV.

This rearrangement joins TRBV1 to TRBJ2-1; the D call TRBD2 from the table was never checked on the DNA. TRBV1 is reported as a pseudogene. The CDR3 sequence is 16 residues long. The CDR3 is CTSSHQPWGGQNEQFF. CDR3 nucleotide sequence: TGCACCAGCAGCCACCAACCCTGGGGGGGGCAAAATGAGCAGTTCTTC.

Comment on this clone: This sample includes further DNA sequences coding for the same CDR3. The V and J genes are TRBV18 and TRBJ1-1, with D possibly TRBD1 on 6 matching bases. The CDR3 is 14 amino acids. V was clipped by 3 bases and J by 0 bases, with 8 bases between them. Germline V gives CDR1 KGHSH, CDR2 LQKENI. CDR3 region: CASSPGQLNTEAFF. In DNA, the CDR3 is TGTGCCAGCTCACCCGGACAGCTGAACACTGAAGCTTTCTTT.

V and J are TRBV25-1 and TRBJ2-7, with D perhaps matching TRBD1 (6 bases). Trimming shortened V by 1 base and J by 12 bases, and 16 bases separated the two germline ends. Germline CDR1 and CDR2: MGHDK and SYGVNS. The CDR3 covers 13 residues. CDR3 in amino acids: CASSELDRPGWYF. CDR3 sequence (DNA): TGTGCCAGCAGTGAATTGGACAGACCTGGTTGGTACTTC.

The chain employs TRBV11-2 and TRBJ2-7; D call uncertain. This CDR3 spans 18 amino acids. From germline, CDR1 is SGHAT and CDR2 FQNNGV. The ends were cut back, 3 bases at V and 0 bases at J, with 21 bases in the middle. The CDR3 DNA reads as TGTGCCAGCAGCTTTGGGCCCCACATTACAACAAGCTCCTACGAGCAGTACTTC. Protein sequence: CASSFGPHITTSSYEQYF.

The chain links TRBV4-1 to TRBJ2-5; D is uncertain. Trimming left V 4 bases short and J 1 base short, with 7 bases between. Germline loops: CDR1 MGHRA, CDR2 YSYEKL. The CDR3 consists of 13 residues. This CDR3 reads CASSRAIQETQYF. The CDR3 region has the DNA TGCGCCAGCAGCCGGGCCATCCAAGAGACCCAGTACTTC.

J is TRBJ2-7 and V is TRBV11-2, with D perhaps matching TRBD1 (6 bases). Germline values: CDR1 SGHAT, CDR2 FQNNGV. Trimming pared 3 bases from V and 4 bases from J, leaving 13 bases between. The CDR3 extends over 14 amino acids. The CDR3 sequence: CASSLLPGHYEQYF. In nucleotides, the CDR3 is TGTGCCAGCAGCTTGCTTCCGGGACATTACGAGCAGTACTTC. The entire variable domain, with the rest obtained from reference TRBV11-2 and TRBJ2-7, is as follows: EAGVAQSPRYKIIEKRQSVAFWCNPISGHATLYWYQQILGQGPKLLIQFQNNGVVDDSQLPKDRFSAERLKGVDSTLKIQPAKLEDSAVYLCASSLLPGHYEQYFGPGTRLTVT.

A word on this clone: The same CDR3 arises from other DNA sequences in this sample as well. V and J are TRBV12-3 or TRBV12-4 and TRBJ2-3; unclear D gene. The CDR3 sequence is 13 residues long. V was cut by 3 bases and J by 3 bases, with 7 bases left in between. The CDR3 DNA follows: TGTGCCAGCAGTTTTCGCGGAACAGATACGCAGTATTTT. Encoded protein: CASSFRGTDTQYF.

This sequence joins TRBV12-3 or TRBV12-4 and TRBJ1-2; the match to TRBD1 covers 8 bases. CDR3 length equals 13 residues. V lost 5 bases, J lost 8 bases, and 7 bases stayed unmatched. The CDR3 here is CASSARQGPGYTF. CDR3 coding DNA: TGTGCCAGCAGTGCCCGACAGGGGCCCGGCTACACCTTC.

The chain couples TRBV5-1 to TRBJ2-2; 8 positions agree with TRBD1. Per germline, CDR1 SGHRS and CDR2 YFSETQ. The CDR3 runs to 14 residues. V dropped 5 bases and J dropped 1; count of bases not matched to a gene: 1. Here the CDR3 reads CASSGTGNTGELFF. In DNA form, the CDR3 reads TGCGCCAGCAGTGGGACAGGGAACACCGGGGAGCTGTTTTTT.